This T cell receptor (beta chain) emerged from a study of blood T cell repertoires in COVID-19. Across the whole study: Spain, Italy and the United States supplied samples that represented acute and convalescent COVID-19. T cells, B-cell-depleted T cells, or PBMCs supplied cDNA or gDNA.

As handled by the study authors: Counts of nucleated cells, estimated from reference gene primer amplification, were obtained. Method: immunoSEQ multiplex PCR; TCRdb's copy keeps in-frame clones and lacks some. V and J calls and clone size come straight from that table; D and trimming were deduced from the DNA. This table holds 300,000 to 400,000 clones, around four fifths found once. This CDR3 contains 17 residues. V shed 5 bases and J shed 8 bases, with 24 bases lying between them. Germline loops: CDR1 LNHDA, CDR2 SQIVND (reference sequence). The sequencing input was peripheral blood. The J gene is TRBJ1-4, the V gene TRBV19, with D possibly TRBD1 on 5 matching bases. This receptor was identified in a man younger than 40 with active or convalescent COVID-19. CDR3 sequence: CASSSPPPGMRREKLFF. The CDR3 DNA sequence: TGTGCCAGTAGTTCACCTCCCCCAGGGATGAGGCGGGAAAAACTGTTTTTT.